This T cell receptor (beta chain) was captured by sequencing in a study of blood T cells in healthy people across ages. CDR1 and CDR2 from the germline V gene are SNHLY and FYNNEI. The J segment lost 3 bases and the V segment lost 3 bases, leaving 13 bases of the junction unmatched. The CDR3 is made up of 18 amino acids. Through a sample-barcoded 5' primer and a J-beta primer mix, a second PCR was run for roughly 7 to 11 cycles. From the 5' RACE reads, TCRdb called clonotypes with MiXCR, one entry per CDR3 protein. The sample lists approximately 940,000 distinct CDR3 sequences, 40% to 60% occurring once. Every donor gave roughly 9.2 milliliters of peripheral blood. Per sample, a minimum of 7 million PBMCs were isolated.

The V call is TRBV2, the J call TRBJ2-1, with TRBD2 matching 8 bases. The sequence derives from a young man in good health. The sequenced material came from blood. CDR3 DNA sequence: TGTGCCAGCAGTGATAACTTCCTCCTAGCGGGCCTCTACAATGAGCAGTTCTTC. This codes for CASSDNFLLAGLYNEQFF.